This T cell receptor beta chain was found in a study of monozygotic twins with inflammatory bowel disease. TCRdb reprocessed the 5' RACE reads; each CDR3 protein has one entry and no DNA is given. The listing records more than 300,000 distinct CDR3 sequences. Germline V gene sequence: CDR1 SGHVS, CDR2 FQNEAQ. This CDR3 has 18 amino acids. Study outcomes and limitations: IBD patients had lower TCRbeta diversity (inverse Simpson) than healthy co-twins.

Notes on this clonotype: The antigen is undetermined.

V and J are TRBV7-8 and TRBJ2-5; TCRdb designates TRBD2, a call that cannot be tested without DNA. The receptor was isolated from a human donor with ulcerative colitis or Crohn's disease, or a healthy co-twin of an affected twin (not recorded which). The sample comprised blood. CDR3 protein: CASSLKRPQGLKTETQYF.